The 17 T cell receptor beta chains given below trace back to one sample, sequenced in a study of T cells after yellow fever vaccination. TCRdb processed the 5' RACE reads anew with MiXCR; each CDR3 protein has one entry. This table has about 310,000 distinct CDR3 sequences, 3% to 4.5% appearing once. Specimen: PBMCs, collected on the day of the yellow fever booster vaccination. The receptors shown here come from a man aged 18 to 30 who received the YFV17D yellow fever vaccine.

The table lists this clonotype with many counts. The rearrangement uses TRBV10-2 and TRBJ2-5; possibly TRBD2 for D (6 bases). Germline CDR1 and CDR2: WSHSY and SAAADI. The CDR3 consists of 14 residues. V shed 4 bases and J shed 5 bases, with 14 bases lying between them. The CDR3 spells CASSAAGPGETQYF. The DNA for the CDR3 is TGCGCCAGCAGTGCGGCGGGGCCAGGGGAGACCCAGTACTTC.

This clonotype was recorded at least ten times. The chain recombines TRBV11-3 with TRBJ2-2; D is unclear. Trimming took 1 base from V and 9 from J, leaving 6 bases between them. The CDR3 has 12 amino acids. From germline, CDR1 is SGHNT and CDR2 YENEEA. The CDR3 reads CASSLAGRELFF. As DNA, the CDR3 is TGTGCCAGCAGCTTAGCAGGCCGGGAGCTGTTTTTT.

The rearrangement links TRBV7-6 to TRBJ2-1, with unresolved D. V lost 5 bases and J lost 8, with 10 bases in between. CDR1 SGHVS and CDR2 FNYEAQ come from the germline V gene. The CDR3 contains 12 residues. CDR3 nucleotides: TGTGCCAGCAGCCCTAGTTTCCATGAGCAGTTCTTC. Its translation is CASSPSFHEQFF.

This chain links TRBV7-9 with TRBJ2-3, with TRBD2 matching 10 bases. The CDR3 runs 16 residues. Germline assignment: CDR1 SEHNR and CDR2 FQNEAQ (reference sequence). The J segment lost 3 bases and the V segment lost 4 bases, leaving 7 bases of the junction unmatched. The CDR3, as DNA: TGTGCCAGCAGCTCCCCAACTAGCGGGGAGACAGATACGCAGTATTTT. Its protein product is CASSSPTSGETDTQYF.

This rearrangement joins TRBV28 to TRBJ2-7, with D maybe TRBD2 (5 bases). This CDR3 is built from 12 residues. Germline CDR1 is MDHEN and CDR2 is SYDVKM. V lost 8 bases to trimming and J lost 0 bases, with 8 bases between them. This CDR3 reads CASEGVSYEQYF. CDR3 DNA: TGTGCCAGCGAGGGAGTCTCCTACGAGCAGTACTTC.

V gene TRBV20-1 combines with J gene TRBJ1-2; 7 positions agree with TRBD1. The CDR3 sequence is 14 residues long. V was pared by 1 base and J by 2 bases, with 4 bases of the junction left unmatched. The germline V gene has CDR1 DFQATT and CDR2 SNEGSKA (reference sequence). The CDR3 DNA follows: TGCAGTGCTAGAGTACCGGACAGGAACTATGGCTACACCTTC. Amino acid sequence: CSARVPDRNYGYTF.

This clonotype was picked up a small number of times. V usage is TRBV7-9 and J usage is TRBJ1-2; TRBD1 is a possible D gene (5 bases). The CDR3 is 14 amino acids. Germline lookup yields CDR1 SEHNR and CDR2 FQNEAQ (reference sequence). V was shortened by 1 base and J by 7 bases, with 13 bases between the two germline ends. In DNA form, the CDR3 reads TGTGCCAGCAGCTTAGAGTGGCAGGGAGGTGGCTACACCTTC. Encoded protein: CASSLEWQGGGYTF.

There are many counts of this clonotype. This chain uses TRBV11-2 with TRBJ2-7; a weak D match, TRBD1 (5 bases). The germline V gene has CDR1 SGHAT and CDR2 FQNNGV. The CDR3 is 12 residues long. Trimming left V 5 bases short and J 4 bases short, with 9 bases between. CDR3 nucleotide sequence: TGTGCCAGCAGCACCAGGGTGTACGAGCAGTACTTC. Residues: CASSTRVYEQYF.

This clonotype was detected a few times. This chain uses TRBV20-1 with TRBJ2-3; TRBD1 matches 9 bases. This CDR3 comprises 14 residues. Germline V gene data show CDR1 as DFQATT and CDR2 as SNEGSKA (reference sequence). Losses at the gene ends were 4 bases for V and 0 bases for J; bases not matched to a gene: 2. The CDR3 nucleotides are TGCAGTGCTAAGGGGACAGGGAGCACAGATACGCAGTATTTT. Translation: CSAKGTGSTDTQYF.

This clonotype appeared many times. The CDR3: CASSQNSLAADTQYF. The CDR3 DNA follows: TGTGCCAGCAGCCAGAATTCACTAGCGGCAGATACGCAGTATTTT. The chain combines TRBV3-1 with TRBJ2-3; 8 bases line up with TRBD2. This CDR3 contains 15 residues. The V segment lost 3 bases and the J segment 4 bases; nucleotides outside the gene matches: 6. Germline V gene data show CDR1 as LGHDT and CDR2 as YNNKEL (reference sequence).

This clonotype was counted many times. This chain links TRBV5-4 with TRBJ2-2; perhaps D is TRBD1 or TRBD2 (6 bases each). The V and J ends lost 0 bases and 4 bases respectively, with 10 bases between them. The CDR3 has 15 amino acids. CDR1 and CDR2 (germline): SGHNT, YYREEE (reference sequence). The DNA for the CDR3 is TGTGCCAGCAGCTTGGTGGGGGGCACCACCGGGGAGCTGTTTTTT. Translation gives CASSLVGGTTGELFF.

The chain recombines TRBV3-1 with TRBJ1-2, with D perhaps matching TRBD1 (5 bases). The ends were cut back, 6 bases at V and 3 bases at J, with 11 bases in the middle. CDR3 length: 13 amino acids. Per germline, CDR1 LGHDT and CDR2 YNNKEL (reference sequence). The CDR3 protein is CASRFQGDYGYTF. CDR3 in DNA: TGTGCCAGCAGGTTCCAGGGAGACTATGGCTACACCTTC.

The J gene is TRBJ2-3, the V gene TRBV4-1; tentatively, D is TRBD2 (6 bases). Germline-derived CDR1 and CDR2 are MGHRA and YSYEKL. The V gene lost 0 bases and the J gene lost 4 bases, with 14 bases spanning the gap. The length of the CDR3 is 16 residues. The CDR3 DNA reads TGCGCCAGCAGCCAAGATCTGGGGACGGGGGCAGATACGCAGTATTTT. Translating gives CASSQDLGTGADTQYF.

There are a few counts of this clonotype. This chain joins TRBV4-3 and TRBJ2-3; D is unclear. The V gene's germline CDR1 is LGHNA and CDR2 YSLEER. The V end was cut by 0 bases, the J end by 2 bases, with 6 bases between. This CDR3 is built from 14 residues. In DNA, the CDR3 is TGCGCCAGCAGCCAAGATTTGGTCACAGATACGCAGTATTTT. Encoded protein: CASSQDLVTDTQYF.

This clonotype was counted between two and nine times. CDR3 sequence: CASSLKGYNSPLHF. CDR3 in DNA: TGTGCCAGCAGCTTAAAAGGGTATAATTCACCCCTCCACTTT. This rearrangement joins TRBV7-9 to TRBJ1-6; D not resolved. V was trimmed by 2 bases and J by 4 bases, leaving 6 bases between them. Germline V gene data show CDR1 as SEHNR and CDR2 as FQNEAQ (reference sequence). The CDR3 loop spans 14 amino acids.

This chain links TRBV7-2 with TRBJ2-2; unclear D gene. Germline V gene sequence: CDR1 SGHTA, CDR2 FQGNSA. Between the trimmed V and J ends, which lost 4 bases and 3 bases, there was a span of 6 bases. CDR3 size: 13 residues. CDR3 in amino acids: CASSSGYTGELFF. CDR3 DNA: TGTGCCAGCAGCTCCGGATACACCGGGGAGCTGTTTTTT.

The chain has TRBV28 and TRBJ1-2, with 8 nucleotides matching TRBD1. The CDR3 loop spans 13 amino acids. Germline trimming cut 2 bases from V and 8 bases from J; bases unmatched to any gene: 4. From germline, CDR1 is MDHEN and CDR2 SYDVKM. The CDR3 bases are TGTGCCAGCAGTTTAACAGGGGGAATCGGCTACACCTTC. Translating gives CASSLTGGIGYTF.